The table lists the clone carrying this TCR beta chain with a count of one. Its cognate antigen is unknown. Every patient relapsed after autologous stem cell transplantation, and brentuximab vedotin exposure varied. The data derive from a study of PD-1 blockade in classical Hodgkin lymphoma. General study findings and limits: CD8+ TCR diversity did not rise significantly by C4D1, unlike CD4+. Patients starting nivolumab less than 1 year after ASCT had lower diversity and were excluded from later analyses.

Only in-frame clones appear in the TCRdb table, and some are missing; sequencing was by immunoSEQ multiplex PCR. The sample consists of tens of thousands of clones, roughly two thirds of them appearing once. The material sequenced was peripheral blood mononuclear cells (PBMCs), taken before the second cycle of nivolumab. This TCR derives from a human donor with classical Hodgkin lymphoma.

The CDR3 is CAILDPNSYEQYV. For the CDR3, the DNA is TGTGCCATCCTCGACCCGAACTCCTACGAGCAGTACGTC. This rearrangement joins TRBV10-3 to TRBJ2-7; the D is unclear. The CDR3 consists of 13 residues. V gave up 8 bases and J gave up 0 bases, with 11 bases separating them. Germline CDR1 reads ENHRY; CDR2 reads SYGVKD.